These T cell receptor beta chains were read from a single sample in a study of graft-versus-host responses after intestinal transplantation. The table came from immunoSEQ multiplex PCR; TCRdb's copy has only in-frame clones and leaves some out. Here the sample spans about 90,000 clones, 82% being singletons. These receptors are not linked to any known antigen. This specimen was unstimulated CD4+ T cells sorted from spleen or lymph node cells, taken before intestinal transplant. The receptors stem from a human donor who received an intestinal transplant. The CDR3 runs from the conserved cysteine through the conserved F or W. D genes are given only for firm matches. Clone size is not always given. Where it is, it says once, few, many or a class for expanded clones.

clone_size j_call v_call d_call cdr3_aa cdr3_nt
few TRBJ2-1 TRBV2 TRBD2 CASRPGLAGGYEQFF TGTGCCAGCAGGCCGGGACTAGCGGGAGGGTATGAGCAGTTCTTC
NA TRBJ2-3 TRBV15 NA CATSMRLTDTQYF TGTGCCACCAGCATGAGGCTCACAGATACGCAGTATTTT
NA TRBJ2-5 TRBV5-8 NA CASSRYQETQYF TGTGCCAGCAGCCGGTACCAAGAGACCCAGTACTTC
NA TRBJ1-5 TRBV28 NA CASTILGVWGSNQPQHF TGTGCCAGCACCATCCTCGGGGTATGGGGTAGCAATCAGCCCCAGCATTTT
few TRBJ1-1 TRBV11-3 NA CASSFDSNTEAFF TGTGCCAGCAGCTTTGACTCGAACACTGAAGCTTTCTTT
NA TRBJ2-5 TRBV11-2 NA CASSSQHSPQETQYF TGTGCCAGCAGCTCCCAACACAGCCCCCAAGAGACCCAGTACTTC
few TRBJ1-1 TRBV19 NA CASSISRGFKAFF TGTGCCAGTAGTATATCACGGGGTTTTAAAGCTTTCTTT
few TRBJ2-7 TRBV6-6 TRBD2 CASSFYGLAGSYEQYF TGTGCCAGCAGTTTTTATGGACTAGCGGGTTCCTACGAGCAGTACTTC
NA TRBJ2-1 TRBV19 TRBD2 CASSRGGLAGGVYNEQFF TGTGCCAGTAGCCGCGGGGGACTAGCGGGAGGGGTCTACAATGAGCAGTTCTTC
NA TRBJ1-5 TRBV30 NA CAWSPGINQPQHF TGTGCCTGGAGCCCAGGGATCAATCAGCCCCAGCATTTT
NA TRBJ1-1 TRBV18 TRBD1 CASSVQGAGNTEAFF TGTGCCAGCTCAGTCCAGGGGGCCGGCAACACTGAAGCTTTCTTT
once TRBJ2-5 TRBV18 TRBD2 CASSRGLAGQETQYF TGTGCCAGCTCACGCGGACTAGCGGGGCAAGAGACCCAGTACTTC
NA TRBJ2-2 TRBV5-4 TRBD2 CASSLGREAGELFF TGTGCCAGCAGCTTGGGACGGGAGGCCGGGGAGCTGTTTTTT
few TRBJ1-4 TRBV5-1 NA CASSLAMADEKLFF TGCGCCAGCAGCTTGGCCATGGCGGATGAAAAACTGTTTTTT
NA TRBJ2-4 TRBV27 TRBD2 CASSLYSGRGGNIQYF TGTGCCAGCAGTTTATACTCGGGGAGGGGAGGAAACATTCAGTACTTC
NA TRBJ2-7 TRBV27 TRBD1 CASSLLDRGSTYEQYF TGTGCCAGCAGTCTTTTAGACAGGGGGTCTACCTACGAGCAGTACTTC
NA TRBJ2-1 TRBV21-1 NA CASSKEGQDRNEQFF TGTGCCAGCAGCAAGGAGGGACAGGACAGAAATGAGCAGTTCTTC
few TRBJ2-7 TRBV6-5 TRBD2 CASRELAGEQYF TGTGCCAGCAGGGAACTAGCGGGCGAGCAGTACTTC
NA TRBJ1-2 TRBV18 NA CASSPPTEEGYTF TGTGCCAGCTCACCACCGACAGAGGAAGGCTACACCTTC
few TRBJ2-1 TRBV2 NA CASSGEYEQFF TGTGCCAGCAGTGGGGAGTATGAGCAGTTCTTC
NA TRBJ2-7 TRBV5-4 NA CASSPTGVSYEQYF TGTGCCAGCAGCCCGACAGGCGTCTCCTACGAGCAGTACTTC
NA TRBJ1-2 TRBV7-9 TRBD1 CASSHFRDRVYGYTF TGTGCCAGCAGCCACTTCCGGGACAGGGTCTATGGCTACACCTTC
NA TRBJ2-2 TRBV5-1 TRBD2 CASSLEAGARTGELFF TGCGCCAGCAGCTTGGAGGCGGGAGCAAGAACCGGGGAGCTGTTTTTT
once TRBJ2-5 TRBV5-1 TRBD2 CASSFTTSGWETQYF TGCGCCAGCAGCTTTACTACTAGCGGGTGGGAGACCCAGTACTTC
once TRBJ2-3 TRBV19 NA CASSPGTDTQYF TGTGCCAGTAGTCCCGGGACAGATACGCAGTATTTT
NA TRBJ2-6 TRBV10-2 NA CASSDRGTFSGANVLTF TGCGCCAGCAGTGATAGGGGGACCTTCTCTGGGGCCAACGTCCTGACTTTC
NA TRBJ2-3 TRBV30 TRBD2 CAWNRGGRSTDTQYF TGTGCCTGGAACCGCGGGGGGCGGAGCACAGATACGCAGTATTTT
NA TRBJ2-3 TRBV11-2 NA CASSLNRLVFVRDTQYF TGTGCCAGCAGCTTGAATCGGCTAGTGTTTGTCAGAGATACGCAGTATTTT
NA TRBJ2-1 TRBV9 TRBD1 CASSPQRRTGGGNEQFF TGTGCCAGCAGCCCACAGCGTAGGACAGGGGGGGGGAATGAGCAGTTCTTC
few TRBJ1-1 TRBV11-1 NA CASSLTRGPTEAFF TGTGCCAGCAGCTTAACCAGGGGCCCCACTGAAGCTTTCTTT
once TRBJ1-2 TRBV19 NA CASSTERHYGYTF TGTGCCAGTAGTACGGAGAGGCACTATGGCTACACCTTC
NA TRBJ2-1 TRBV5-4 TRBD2 CASSLPGTSVNEQFF TGTGCCAGCAGCTTACCCGGGACTAGCGTCAATGAGCAGTTCTTC
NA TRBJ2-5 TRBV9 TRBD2 CASSALLAGEETQYF TGTGCCAGCAGCGCCTTGCTGGCGGGGGAGGAGACCCAGTACTTC
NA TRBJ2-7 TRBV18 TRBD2 CASSPQREAPSEQYF TGTGCCAGCTCACCCCAGCGGGAGGCTCCTAGCGAGCAGTACTTC
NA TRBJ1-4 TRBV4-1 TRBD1 CASSQTGEVNEKLFF TGCGCCAGCAGCCAAACAGGGGAGGTGAATGAAAAACTGTTTTTT
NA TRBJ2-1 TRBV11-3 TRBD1 CASSLTGAYNEQFF TGTGCCAGCAGCCTGACAGGGGCGTACAATGAGCAGTTCTTC
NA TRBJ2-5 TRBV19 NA CASSRGGETQYF TGTGCCAGTAGTCGAGGGGGAGAGACCCAGTACTTC
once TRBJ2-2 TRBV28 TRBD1 CASSRDRNTGELFF TGTGCCAGCAGCCGGGACAGGAACACCGGGGAGCTGTTTTTT
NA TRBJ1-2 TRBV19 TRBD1 CASSSHRGRTYGYTF TGTGCCAGTAGTTCACACAGGGGGCGAACCTATGGCTACACCTTC
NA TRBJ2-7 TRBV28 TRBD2 CASSLKTGGTHEQYF TGTGCCAGCAGTTTGAAGACGGGGGGAACCCACGAGCAGTACTTC
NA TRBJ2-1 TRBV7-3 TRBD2 CASSSTSGAYNEQFF TGTGCCAGCAGCTCGACTAGCGGAGCCTACAATGAGCAGTTCTTC
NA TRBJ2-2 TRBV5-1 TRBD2 CASSSTSGINTGELFF TGCGCCAGCAGCTCGACTAGCGGGATAAACACCGGGGAGCTGTTTTTT
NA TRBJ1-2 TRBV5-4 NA CASSGTSAGYGYTF TGTGCCAGCAGCGGGACTTCCGCGGGGTATGGCTACACCTTC
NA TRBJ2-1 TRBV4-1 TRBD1 CASSQSGTVAYNEQFF TGCGCCAGCAGCCAATCCGGGACAGTAGCTTACAATGAGCAGTTCTTC
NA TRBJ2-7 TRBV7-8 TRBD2 CASSPYSGGYYEQYF TGTGCCAGCAGTCCCTATAGCGGGGGATACTACGAGCAGTACTTC
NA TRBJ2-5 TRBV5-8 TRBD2 CASSLVVGGPRQETQYF TGTGCCAGCAGCTTGGTTGTGGGAGGGCCGAGGCAAGAGACCCAGTACTTC
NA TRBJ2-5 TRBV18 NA CASSPQYQETQYF TGTGCCAGCTCACCTCAGTACCAAGAGACCCAGTACTTC
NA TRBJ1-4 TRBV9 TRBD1 CASSRTGINEKLFF TGTGCCAGCAGTCGGACAGGGATAAATGAAAAACTGTTTTTT
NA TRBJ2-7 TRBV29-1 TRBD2 CSVITSGLISYEQYF TGCAGCGTCATAACTAGCGGGCTTATCTCCTACGAGCAGTACTTC
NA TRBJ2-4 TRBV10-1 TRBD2 CASSESLAGGNIQYF TGCGCCAGCAGTGAGTCGCTAGCGGGAGGGAACATTCAGTACTTC
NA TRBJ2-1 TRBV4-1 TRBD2 CASSQEGGGAFNEQFF TGCGCCAGCAGCCAAGAAGGCGGGGGGGCCTTCAATGAGCAGTTCTTC
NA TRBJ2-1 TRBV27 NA CASSLSSYNEQFF TGTGCCAGCAGTCTTAGCTCCTACAATGAGCAGTTCTTC
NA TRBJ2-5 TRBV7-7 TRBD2 CASIFLRGGETQYF TGTGCCAGCATTTTCTTGCGGGGGGGTGAGACCCAGTACTTC
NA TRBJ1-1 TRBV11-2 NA CASSLAGANTEAFF TGTGCCAGCAGCTTAGCAGGGGCGAACACTGAAGCTTTCTTT
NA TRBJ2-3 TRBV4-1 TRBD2 CASSQLLAGFTDTQYF TGCGCCAGCAGCCAGCTACTAGCGGGGTTCACAGATACGCAGTATTTT
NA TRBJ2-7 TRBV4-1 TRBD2 CASSQTSGGPIYEQYF TGCGCCAGCAGCCAGACTAGCGGGGGGCCCATCTACGAGCAGTACTTC